The clone carrying this T cell receptor (beta chain) was detected only once. The antigen remains unidentified. Assay: immunoSEQ multiplex PCR; the TCRdb copy retains only in-frame clones and omits some. The sample includes about 22,000 clones, about nine tenths of them seen just once. CDR3 length: 13 residues. V lost 4 bases and J 7 bases, leaving 14 bases between the germline ends. The germline gives CDR1 SGDLS, CDR2 YYNGEE. The data derive from a study of CD4 T cell repertoires in COVID-19. Turning to the study itself: Relabeled CFSE-low cells, IL-2-expanded for 9 to 10 days, met spikes from other coronaviruses.

Sequencing was done directly on freshly isolated, uncultured memory T cells. Study-level points and caveats: Several top expanded SARS-CoV-2-reactive clonotypes were shared by two or three memory subsets. SARS-CoV and/or HKU1 spike cultures shared between about 6 and 26% of SARS-CoV-2 clonotypes.

The clonotype was recovered from a human donor who had COVID-19. The sequenced sample was central memory CD4+ T cells from blood, obtained before the COVID-19 pandemic. The chain joins TRBV9 to TRBJ1-1; D is undetermined. The CDR3 nucleotides read TGTGCCAGCAGCCCCCAAGGAGGAGGTGAAGCTTTCTTT. The encoded protein is CASSPQGGGEAFF.